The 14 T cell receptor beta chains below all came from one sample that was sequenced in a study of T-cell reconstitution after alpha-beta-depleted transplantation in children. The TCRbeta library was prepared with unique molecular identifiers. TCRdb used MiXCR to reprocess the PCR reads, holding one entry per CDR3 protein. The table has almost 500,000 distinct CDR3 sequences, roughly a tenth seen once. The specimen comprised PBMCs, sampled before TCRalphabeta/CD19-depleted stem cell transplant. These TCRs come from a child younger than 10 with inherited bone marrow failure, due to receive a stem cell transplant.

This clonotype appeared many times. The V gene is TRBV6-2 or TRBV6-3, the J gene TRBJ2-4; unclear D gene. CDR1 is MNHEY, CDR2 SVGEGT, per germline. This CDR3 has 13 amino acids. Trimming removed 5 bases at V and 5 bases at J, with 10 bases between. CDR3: CASSDVPQNIQYF. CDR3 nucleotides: TGTGCCAGCAGTGATGTCCCACAAAACATTCAGTACTTC.

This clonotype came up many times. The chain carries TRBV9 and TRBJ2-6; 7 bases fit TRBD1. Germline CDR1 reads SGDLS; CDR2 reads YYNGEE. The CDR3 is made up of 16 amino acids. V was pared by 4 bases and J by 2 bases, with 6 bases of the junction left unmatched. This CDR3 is CASSKRQGPGANVLTF. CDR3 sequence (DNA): TGTGCCAGCAGCAAACGACAGGGTCCTGGGGCCAACGTCCTGACTTTC.

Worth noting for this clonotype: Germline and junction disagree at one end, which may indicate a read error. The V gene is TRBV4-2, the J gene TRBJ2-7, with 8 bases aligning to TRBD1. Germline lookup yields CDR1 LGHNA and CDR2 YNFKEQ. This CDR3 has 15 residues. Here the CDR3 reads CASRQEGQGGHEQYF. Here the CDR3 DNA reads TGTGCCAGCAGGCAAGAAGGACAGGGAGGCCACGAGCAGTACTTC.

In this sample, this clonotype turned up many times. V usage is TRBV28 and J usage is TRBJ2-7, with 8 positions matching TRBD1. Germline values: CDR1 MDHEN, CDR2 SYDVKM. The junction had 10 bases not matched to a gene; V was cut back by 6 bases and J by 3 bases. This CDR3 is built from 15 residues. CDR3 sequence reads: CASRPRGTGGYEQYF. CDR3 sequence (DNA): TGTGCCAGCAGGCCAAGAGGGACAGGCGGCTACGAGCAGTACTTC.

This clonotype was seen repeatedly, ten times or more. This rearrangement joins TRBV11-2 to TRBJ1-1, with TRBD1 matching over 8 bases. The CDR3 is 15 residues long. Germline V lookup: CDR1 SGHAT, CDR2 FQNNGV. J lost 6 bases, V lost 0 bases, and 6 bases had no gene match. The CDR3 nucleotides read TGTGCCAGCAGCTTAGATCAGGGGACAGGCCCTGAAGCTTTCTTT. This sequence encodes CASSLDQGTGPEAFF. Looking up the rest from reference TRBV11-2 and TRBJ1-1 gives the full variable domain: EAGVAQSPRYKIIEKRQSVAFWCNPISGHATLYWYQQILGQGPKLLIQFQNNGVVDDSQLPKDRFSAERLKGVDSTLKIQPAKLEDSAVYLCASSLDQGTGPEAFFGQGTRLTVV.

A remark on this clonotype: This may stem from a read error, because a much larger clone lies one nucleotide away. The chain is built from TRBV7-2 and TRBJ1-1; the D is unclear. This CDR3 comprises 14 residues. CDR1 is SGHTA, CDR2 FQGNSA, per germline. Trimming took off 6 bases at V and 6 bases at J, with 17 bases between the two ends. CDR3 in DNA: TGTGCCAGCAGACAAGATTGGCGGGCACCTGAAGCTTTCTTT. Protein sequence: CASRQDWRAPEAFF.

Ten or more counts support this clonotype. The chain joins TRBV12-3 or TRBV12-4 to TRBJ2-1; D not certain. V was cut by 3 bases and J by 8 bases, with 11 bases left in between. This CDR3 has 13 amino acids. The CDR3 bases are TGTGCCAGCAGTTTCCGGCGGATGGATGAGCAGTTCTTC. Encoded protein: CASSFRRMDEQFF.

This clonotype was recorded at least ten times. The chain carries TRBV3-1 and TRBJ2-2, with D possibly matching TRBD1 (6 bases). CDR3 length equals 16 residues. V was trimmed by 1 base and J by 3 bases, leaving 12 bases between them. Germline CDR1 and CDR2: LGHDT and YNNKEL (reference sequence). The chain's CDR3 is CASSQAPQGYTGELFF. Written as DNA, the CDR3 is TGTGCCAGCAGCCAAGCTCCACAGGGATACACCGGGGAGCTGTTTTTT.

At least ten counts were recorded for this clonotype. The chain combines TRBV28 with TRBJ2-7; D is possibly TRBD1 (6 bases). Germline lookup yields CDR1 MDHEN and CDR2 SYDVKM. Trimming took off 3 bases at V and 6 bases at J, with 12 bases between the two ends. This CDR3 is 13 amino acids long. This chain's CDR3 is CASSFGTTGEQYF. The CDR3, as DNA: TGTGCCAGCAGTTTCGGGACAACTGGCGAGCAGTACTTC.

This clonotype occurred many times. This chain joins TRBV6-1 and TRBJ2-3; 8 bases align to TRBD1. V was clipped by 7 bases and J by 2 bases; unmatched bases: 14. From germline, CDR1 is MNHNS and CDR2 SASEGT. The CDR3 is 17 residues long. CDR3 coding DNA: TGTGCCAGCACCCCTTCCCTTGGACAGGGCTACACAGATACGCAGTATTTT. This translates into CASTPSLGQGYTDTQYF.

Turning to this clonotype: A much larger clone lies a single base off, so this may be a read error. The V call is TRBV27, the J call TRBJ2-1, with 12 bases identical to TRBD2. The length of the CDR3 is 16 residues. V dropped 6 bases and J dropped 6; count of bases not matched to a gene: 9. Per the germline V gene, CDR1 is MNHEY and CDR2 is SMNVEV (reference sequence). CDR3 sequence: CASSPTSGRTCNEQFF. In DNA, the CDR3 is TGTGCCAGCAGCCCAACTAGCGGGAGGACCTGCAATGAGCAGTTCTTC.

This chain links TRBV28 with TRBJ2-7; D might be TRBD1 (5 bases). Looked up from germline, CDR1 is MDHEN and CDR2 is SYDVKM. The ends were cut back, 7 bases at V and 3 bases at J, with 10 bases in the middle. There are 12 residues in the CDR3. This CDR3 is CASMAGNYEQYF. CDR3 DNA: TGTGCCAGCATGGCAGGGAACTACGAGCAGTACTTC.

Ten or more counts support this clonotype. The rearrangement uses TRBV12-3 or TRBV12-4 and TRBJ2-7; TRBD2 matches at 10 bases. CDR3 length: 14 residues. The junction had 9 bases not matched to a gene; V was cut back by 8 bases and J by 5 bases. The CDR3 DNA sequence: TGTGCCAGCCAGCGGGAGGGCCGTATGGACGAGCAGTACTTC. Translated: CASQREGRMDEQYF.

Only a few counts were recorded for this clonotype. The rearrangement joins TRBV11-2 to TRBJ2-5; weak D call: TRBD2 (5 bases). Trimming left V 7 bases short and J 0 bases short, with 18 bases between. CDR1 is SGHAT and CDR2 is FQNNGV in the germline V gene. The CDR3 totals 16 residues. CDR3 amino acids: CASTSMEADDQETQYF. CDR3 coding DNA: TGTGCCAGCACTTCAATGGAGGCGGATGACCAAGAGACCCAGTACTTC.